A selection of T cell receptor beta chains follows, all from one sample in a study of T cells in localized non-small cell lung cancer. TCRdb's table, derived via immunoSEQ multiplex PCR, lists solely in-frame clones and lacks some. Here the sample spans about a thousand clones, about 19% being singletons. Sequenced material: lung tumor tissue, taken before any cancer treatment. The source is a man aged 35 to 69 with stage II squamous cell lung carcinoma. Each CDR3 is given with its conserved first and last residue. Fields, in order: clone size, D gene, V gene, J gene, CDR3 DNA, CDR3 protein. D genes are given only for firm matches. Some rows mark clone size as missing; the rest say once, few, many or name a class of expanded clone.

large	-	TRBV6-8	TRBJ1-2	TGTGCCAGCAGTTACGGGCAGGGGAATGTAGGCTACACCTTC	CASSYGQGNVGYTF
large	-	TRBV6-8	TRBJ1-6	TGTGCCAGCCGGAGCGAACCCTATTCACCCCTCCACTTT	CASRSEPYSPLHF
few	-	TRBV30	TRBJ2-1	TGTGCCTGGAGCCCATCCCCCGGGGGTTTCTCCTACAATGAGCAGTTCTTC	CAWSPSPGGFSYNEQFF
-	-	TRBV1	TRBJ2-3	TGCGCCAGCAGCCCTGGGAGCGGGGGTCAAGATACGCAGTATTTT	CASSPGSGGQDTQYF
hyperexpanded	TRBD1	TRBV28	TRBJ1-1	TGTGCCAGCACCCGGGACAGGGTTACTGAAGCTTTCTTT	CASTRDRVTEAFF
few	-	TRBV19	TRBJ1-5	TGTGCCAGTAGGGTTCCGGGACTGACCAATCAGCCCCAGCATTTT	CASRVPGLTNQPQHF
-	-	TRBV16	TRBJ2-3	TGTGCCAGCAGCCATCAGGACGGAGATACGCAGTATTTT	CASSHQDGDTQYF
-	TRBD1	TRBV11-3	TRBJ1-6	TGTGCCAGCAGCGCCCGACAGGGGGAAGGGGGTTCACCCCTCCACTTT	CASSARQGEGGSPLHF
few	-	TRBV5-1	TRBJ2-7	TGCGCCAGCAGCCCTGGAGCTAGTCCCTACGAGCAGTACTTC	CASSPGASPYEQYF
few	TRBD1	TRBV18	TRBJ1-4	TGTGCCAGCTCACCCGGACCGGGACAGGTGAGCGAAAAACTGTTTTTT	CASSPGPGQVSEKLFF
few	-	TRBV28	TRBJ2-1	TGTGCCAGCAGACACAGCGAAGGTTACAATGAGCAGTTCTTC	CASRHSEGYNEQFF
few	TRBD1	TRBV6-8	TRBJ2-2	TGTGCCAGCAGCAGGGACAGGGGGGCCTCGAACACCGGGGAGCTGTTTTTT	CASSRDRGASNTGELFF
-	-	TRBV6-8	TRBJ2-7	TGTGCCAGCAGTTACAGGCCGACCTACGAGCAGTACTTC	CASSYRPTYEQYF
-	-	TRBV19	TRBJ2-3	TGTGCCAGTAGTACCCGATGGGGGGGCACAGATACGCAGTATTTT	CASSTRWGGTDTQYF
few	-	TRBV19	TRBJ1-2	TGTGCCAGTAGTATCCCCAGGGGAAGGATCTATGGCTACACCTTC	CASSIPRGRIYGYTF
-	-	TRBV6-8	TRBJ2-7	TGTGCCAGCAGATCTCTCCGGGCAGCCTACGAGCAGTACTTC	CASRSLRAAYEQYF
-	-	TRBV5-1	TRBJ2-7	TGCGCCAGCAGCTTGGAAGGACAGAACTACGAGCAGTACTTC	CASSLEGQNYEQYF
few	-	TRBV7-6	TRBJ2-1	TGTGCCAGCAGCCGCCCTAAAGGGGCCGGGGGCAATGAGCAGTTCTTC	CASSRPKGAGGNEQFF
large	-	TRBV15	TRBJ2-1	TGTGCCACCAGCGCGGTGAGCTCCTACAATGAGCAGTTCTTC	CATSAVSSYNEQFF
-	-	TRBV11-3	TRBJ2-2	TGTGCCAGCAGCTTAAAACATTCTCACACCGGGGAGCTGTTTTTT	CASSLKHSHTGELFF
-	-	TRBV9	TRBJ1-1	TGTGCCAGCTCAAGGGACCTGAACACTGAAGCTTTCTTT	CASSRDLNTEAFF
-	TRBD2	TRBV19	TRBJ2-1	TGTGCCAGTAGTAAGGAGAGCGGGAGGTCTAGCTCCTACAATGAGCAGTTCTTC	CASSKESGRSSSYNEQFF
-	-	TRBV9	TRBJ1-1	TGTGCCAGCAGTGAAAACTGGGGGACTGAAGCTTTCTTT	CASSENWGTEAFF
-	TRBD1	TRBV28	TRBJ1-5	TGTGCCAGCAGTTTTAAGGGGGCGCTTAATCAGCCCCAGCATTTT	CASSFKGALNQPQHF